This T cell receptor beta chain derives from a study of shared clonotypes between healthy human individuals. Notes on the study in general: Larger richness was generally estimated for naive than memory subsets. Clonotypes which were not shared had lower generation probabilities than clonotypes that all four donors shared.

The study ran the assay at deep level. Sorted-subset replicate PCRs used about 180 ng DNA, some 31,000 T cell genomes. The data were produced by immunoSEQ multiplex PCR, yet TCRdb's version contains in-frame clones alone and is incomplete. The repertoire has roughly 530,000 clones, 90% to 97% of them found once; the top ten carry 0.05% to 0.07%. Notes on this clone: Its cognate antigen is unknown. At one of its ends the junction is not consistent with the germline gene, which may arise from a read error.

The CDR3 totals 16 residues. Germline values: CDR1 SGHTA, CDR2 FQGNSA. Source material: naive CD4+ T cells sorted from blood. The subset: CD45RA+ positively selected. J is TRBJ2-7 and V is TRBV7-2, with TRBD2 matching over 10 bases. The clonotype comes from a woman in her 30s in good health. CDR3 in DNA: TGTGCCAGCAGCTTAGATCCGGGGGCTAGCGGGAGCCCTATTTGCTTC. It specifies CASSLDPGASGSPICF.